Listed below are T cell receptor beta chains from one sample, sequenced in a study of OX40 agonist ivuxolimab in advanced cancers. Measured with immunoSEQ multiplex PCR; TCRdb has only the in-frame clones, and not every one. The repertoire consists of more than 7,500 clones, with roughly nine tenths occurring once and the leading ten covering roughly a sixth. This specimen was CD4+ or CD8+ T cells sorted from blood, taken in a trial of the OX40 agonist ivuxolimab. All receptors come from an adult with an advanced solid tumor such as melanoma, head and neck, liver or kidney cancer. CDR3s include the opening cysteine and the closing phenylalanine or tryptophan. The order of the fields is V gene, D gene, clone size, J gene, CDR3 DNA, CDR3 protein. A D gene is named only where the DNA matches it firmly. Size is stated for part of the rows, as once, few or many counts, or as a class when the clone is expanded.

V gene: TRBV6-1
D gene: -
clone size: -
J gene: TRBJ2-3
CDR3 DNA: TGTGCCAGCAGTTTCGGGTCTTACACAGATACGCAGTATTTT
CDR3 protein: CASSFGSYTDTQYF

V gene: TRBV7-3
D gene: TRBD2
clone size: -
J gene: TRBJ2-5
CDR3 DNA: TGTGCCAGCAGCTCACTAGCGGGAGTAAAAGAGACCCAGTACTTC
CDR3 protein: CASSSLAGVKETQYF

V gene: TRBV6-5
D gene: -
clone size: -
J gene: TRBJ1-6
CDR3 DNA: TGTGCTAAAAGGGTCCGGGCCTATCGTCCACCCCTCCACTTT
CDR3 protein: CAKRVRAYRPPLHF

V gene: TRBV6-6
D gene: -
clone size: -
J gene: TRBJ1-5
CDR3 DNA: TGTGCCAGCAGTTATAGTAAACTCCATCAGCCCCAGCATTTT
CDR3 protein: CASSYSKLHQPQHF

V gene: TRBV28
D gene: -
clone size: -
J gene: TRBJ1-1
CDR3 DNA: TGTGCCAGCCGGGTACCGAACACTGAAGCTTTCTTT
CDR3 protein: CASRVPNTEAFF

V gene: TRBV27
D gene: -
clone size: -
J gene: TRBJ2-3
CDR3 DNA: TGTGCCAGCAGTTTACGTCGTGAGGGAGATACGCAGTATTTT
CDR3 protein: CASSLRREGDTQYF

V gene: TRBV9
D gene: TRBD1
clone size: -
J gene: TRBJ2-1
CDR3 DNA: TGTGCCAGCAGCGCAGGGGGCTCCTACAATGAGCAGTTCTTC
CDR3 protein: CASSAGGSYNEQFF

V gene: TRBV9
D gene: -
clone size: -
J gene: TRBJ1-1
CDR3 DNA: TGTGCCAGCAGCAGAGGCAGGGCTACTGAAGCTTTCTTT
CDR3 protein: CASSRGRATEAFF

V gene: TRBV4-3
D gene: TRBD2
clone size: once
J gene: TRBJ2-7
CDR3 DNA: TGCGCCAGCAGCCTCAATAGCGGGAGTAGTTACGAGCAGTACTTC
CDR3 protein: CASSLNSGSSYEQYF

V gene: TRBV7-9
D gene: -
clone size: -
J gene: TRBJ2-7
CDR3 DNA: TGTGCCAGCAGCGCTGGACTAATCGAGCAGTACTTC
CDR3 protein: CASSAGLIEQYF

V gene: TRBV15
D gene: TRBD2
clone size: -
J gene: TRBJ2-1
CDR3 DNA: TGTGCCACCAGCAGGCTAGCGGGGGGGCGCGATGAGCAGTTCTTC
CDR3 protein: CATSRLAGGRDEQFF

V gene: TRBV13
D gene: -
clone size: -
J gene: TRBJ2-5
CDR3 DNA: TGTGCCAGCAGCTTAGGCCTTACAGGGATCCAAGAGACCCAGTACTTC
CDR3 protein: CASSLGLTGIQETQYF

V gene: TRBV5-1
D gene: TRBD1
clone size: -
J gene: TRBJ2-7
CDR3 DNA: TGCGCCAGCAGCTTAGGCCGGGACAGACGCACCTACGAGCAGTACTTC
CDR3 protein: CASSLGRDRRTYEQYF

V gene: TRBV6-1
D gene: -
clone size: few
J gene: TRBJ2-7
CDR3 DNA: TGTGCCAGCAGTGTGGTGCAGGCTTCCTACGAGCAGTACTTC
CDR3 protein: CASSVVQASYEQYF

V gene: TRBV4-3
D gene: -
clone size: -
J gene: TRBJ2-7
CDR3 DNA: TGCGCCAGCAGCCCGGGGCACCAATCCTACGAGCAGTACTTC
CDR3 protein: CASSPGHQSYEQYF

V gene: TRBV5-1
D gene: TRBD1
clone size: -
J gene: TRBJ2-7
CDR3 DNA: TGCGCCAGCAGCTGGACAGGGCCTCCCTCTGAGCAGTACTTC
CDR3 protein: CASSWTGPPSEQYF